Each of the 24 T cell receptor beta chains below was sequenced from the same sample in a study of blood T cell repertoires in COVID-19. This table comes from immunoSEQ multiplex PCR, and its TCRdb copy is limited to in-frame clones, with some not included. The table lists almost 250,000 clones, 86% of them singletons. Sequencing input: peripheral blood. The receptors originated from an elderly woman with COVID-19, enrolled during active disease.

J is TRBJ1-3 and V is TRBV7-2; D is possibly TRBD1 (5 bases). Trimming cost V 5 bases and J 0 bases, with 14 bases left between them. The germline CDR1 and CDR2 sequences are SGHTA and FQGNSA. This CDR3 comprises 16 residues. DNA of the CDR3: TGTGCCAGCAGCACGGAGCCAGGGCGCTCTGGAAACACCATATATTTT. Translated, it gives CASSTEPGRSGNTIYF.

The V call is TRBV7-2, the J call TRBJ1-4, with 8 bases lining up with TRBD1. The CDR3 has 16 amino acids. The germline V gene encodes CDR1 SGHTA and CDR2 FQGNSA. V lost 1 base and J lost 7; bases outside the gene matches: 8. This chain's CDR3 is CASSLEGTGRPEKLFF. As DNA, the CDR3 is TGTGCCAGCAGCTTAGAAGGGACAGGCCGCCCTGAAAAACTGTTTTTT.

The V call is TRBV3-1 (or the pseudogene TRBV3-2), the J call TRBJ2-3, with D perhaps TRBD2 (6 bases). Trimming left V 6 bases short and J 1 base short, with 14 bases between. The CDR3 runs to 15 residues. Germline V gene data show CDR1 as LGHDT and CDR2 as YNNKEL (reference sequence). CDR3 residues: CASRPRTGGTDTQYF. The CDR3 nucleotides read TGTGCCAGCAGACCCAGGACGGGGGGCACAGATACGCAGTATTTT.

This clone came up once. This chain joins TRBV12-3 or TRBV12-4 and TRBJ1-2; D gene unclear. Trimming pared 5 bases from V and 5 bases from J, leaving 9 bases between. The CDR3 consists of 12 residues. The CDR3 loop reads CASSARGYGYTF. The DNA of the CDR3 is TGTGCCAGCAGTGCCCGAGGTTATGGCTACACCTTC.

This clone appeared once. This chain connects TRBV27 to TRBJ2-7, with 8 bases aligning to TRBD1. CDR3 length: 21 residues. Germline CDR1 is MNHEY and CDR2 is SMNVEV (reference sequence). V trimming: 5 bases; J trimming: 8 bases; junction bases outside the gene matches: 32. CDR3: CASSLHSDHSKWDRKEKKQYV. The DNA of the CDR3 is TGTGCCAGCAGTCTTCATTCGGATCACTCGAAGTGGGACAGGAAAGAAAAAAAGCAGTACGTC.

The J gene is TRBJ2-1, the V gene TRBV18; weak D call: TRBD2 (5 bases). Germline V gene lookup returns CDR1 KGHSH and CDR2 LQKENI. CDR3 length: 14 residues. Trimming removed 2 bases from V and 3 bases from J, with 8 bases in between. The CDR3 sequence: CASSPSRDYNEQFF. The CDR3 DNA reads TGTGCCAGCTCACCATCACGGGACTACAATGAGCAGTTCTTC.

This clone was recorded only once. The J gene is TRBJ2-4, the V gene TRBV7-2, with 7 nucleotides matching TRBD1. The CDR3 extends over 14 amino acids. Germline V gene sequence: CDR1 SGHTA, CDR2 FQGNSA. With 6 bases clipped from V and 9 bases from J, the junction kept 11 bases outside the gene matches. CDR3 nucleotides: TGTGCCAGCAGAACAACGACAGGGAGAGGCATTCAGTACTTC. Amino acid sequence: CASRTTTGRGIQYF.

The rearrangement joins TRBV3-1 (or the pseudogene TRBV3-2) to TRBJ2-5; D might be TRBD1 (5 bases). With 3 bases removed from V and 2 bases from J, the gap between germline ends came to 13 bases. Germline CDR1 is LGHDT and CDR2 is YNNKEL (reference sequence). This CDR3 has 15 residues. CDR3 nucleotide sequence: TGTGCCAGCAGCCACCTAAGACAGACACAAGAGACCCAGTACTTC. This encodes CASSHLRQTQETQYF.

A single count supports this clone. The sample holds other DNA sequences that translate to the same CDR3. The rearrangement joins TRBV6-5 to TRBJ2-2; 7 nucleotides align to TRBD2. This CDR3 spans 13 amino acids. J was trimmed by 4 bases and V by 6 bases; bases with no gene match: 2. Looked up from germline, CDR1 is MNHEY and CDR2 is SVGAGI. The CDR3 region has the DNA TGTGCCAGCAGGCGGGGGAGCACCGGGGAGCTGTTTTTT. Residues: CASRRGSTGELFF.

The rearrangement uses TRBV6-4 and TRBJ2-3; perhaps TRBD2 as D (5 bases). Per the germline V gene, CDR1 is MRHNA and CDR2 is SNTAGT. The V end was cut by 10 bases, the J end by 2 bases, with 13 bases between. The CDR3 contains 13 residues. CDR3 in DNA: TGTGCCAACCGAGGACGGGACACAGATACGCAGTATTTT. Its protein is CANRGRDTDTQYF.

The gene calls are TRBV28 and TRBJ2-7, with D possibly TRBD1 on 5 matching bases. The V and J ends lost 5 bases and 3 bases respectively, with 17 bases between them. The germline gives CDR1 MDHEN, CDR2 SYDVKM. CDR3 length: 15 amino acids. The DNA of the CDR3 is TGTGCCAGCAGTGGGTCATCAGCAGGGCACTACGAGCAGTACTTC. It yields the protein CASSGSSAGHYEQYF.

The V gene is TRBV5-8, the J gene TRBJ2-5, with 11 nucleotides matching TRBD2. Germline CDR1 SGHTS, CDR2 YDEGEE. CDR3 length: 17 residues. The V gene end was trimmed by 1 base and the J gene end by 5 bases; junction bases not matched to a gene: 10. The CDR3 nucleotides read TGTGCCAGCAGCTTGCGGCTAGCGGGGGGTTTGGAGGAGACCCAGTACTTC. Translation gives CASSLRLAGGLEETQYF.

The chain is built from TRBV5-8 and TRBJ2-2, with TRBD1 matching over 8 bases. V trimming: 7 bases; J trimming: 0 bases; junction bases outside the gene matches: 2. The germline V gene encodes CDR1 SGHTS and CDR2 YDEGEE. The length of the CDR3 is 14 residues. The CDR3 spells CASRTGTNTGELFF. The DNA of the CDR3 is TGTGCCAGCCGGACAGGGACGAACACCGGGGAGCTGTTTTTT.

In this sample, this clone turned up a few times. This rearrangement joins TRBV6-5 to TRBJ1-1; possible D gene TRBD1, 6 bases. V lost 4 bases to trimming and J lost 4 bases, with 16 bases between them. Germline V CDR1 and CDR2: MNHEY, SVGAGI. The CDR3 extends over 15 amino acids. The DNA for the CDR3 is TGTGCCAGCAGTTTAAAAAGGGGGTGGGCCACTGAAGCTTTCTTT. Translating gives CASSLKRGWATEAFF.

The chain links TRBV2 to TRBJ2-2; D gene unclear. Germline CDR1 and CDR2: SNHLY and FYNNEI. V lost 8 bases to trimming and J lost 9 bases, with 10 bases between them. The CDR3 has 11 residues. The CDR3 here is CASRVYWELFF. For the CDR3, the DNA is TGTGCCAGCCGGGTGTATTGGGAGCTGTTTTTT.

The rearrangement uses TRBV5-4 and TRBJ2-7, with D perhaps TRBD1 (6 bases). Germline V lookup: CDR1 SGHNT, CDR2 YYREEE (reference sequence). The CDR3 has 15 residues. Deletions cut 5 bases from V and 0 bases from J, with 15 bases between. CDR3 amino acids: CASSPDRLPSYEQYV. CDR3 sequence (DNA): TGTGCCAGCAGTCCCGACAGGCTTCCCTCCTACGAGCAGTACGTC.

The V call is TRBV7-2, the J call TRBJ2-7, with 9 bases that match TRBD2. The trim removed 3 bases at V and 7 bases at J, leaving 7 bases unmatched. The CDR3 is 14 residues long. CDR1 is SGHTA, CDR2 FQGNSA, per germline. This CDR3 is CASSFRGGDLEQYF. CDR3 nucleotides: TGTGCCAGCAGCTTTCGCGGGGGGGATTTGGAGCAGTACTTC.

The V and J genes are TRBV20-1 and TRBJ1-1; D gene uncertain. This CDR3 has 11 amino acids. From germline, CDR1 is DFQATT and CDR2 SNEGSKA (reference sequence). Trimming stripped 3 bases from V and 3 bases from J, with 5 bases between. For the CDR3, the DNA is TGCAGTGCTAGTGCAGACACTGAAGCTTTCTTT. This translates into CSASADTEAFF.

The J gene is TRBJ1-5, the V gene TRBV30; the match to TRBD1 covers 10 bases. The CDR3 has 16 residues. CDR1 GTSNPN and CDR2 SVGIG come from the germline V gene (reference sequence). After removal of 7 bases from V and 7 bases from J, the junction contained 16 bases not matched to a gene. The CDR3 DNA reads TGTGCCTCCACCTGGGGACAGGGGAGTTATGGACAGCCCCAGCATTTT. Its translation: CASTWGQGSYGQPQHF.

V usage is TRBV5-1 and J usage is TRBJ2-5, with D perhaps matching TRBD2 (5 bases). Germline V gene data show CDR1 as SGHRS and CDR2 as YFSETQ. V shed 3 bases and J shed 2 bases, with 8 bases lying between them. The CDR3 totals 13 residues. DNA for the CDR3: TGCGCCAGCAGCTCGGGGTGGCAAGAGACCCAGTACTTC. Encoded protein: CASSSGWQETQYF.

In its sample, this clone was seen many times. The genes are TRBV6-5 and TRBJ1-6; D is perhaps TRBD1 (6 bases). Germline CDR1 reads MNHEY; CDR2 reads SVGAGI. V was clipped by 7 bases and J by 0 bases, with 10 bases between them. The CDR3 has 15 residues. CDR3 nucleotide sequence: TGTGCCAGCACAACAGGGAGCTCCTATAATTCACCCCTCCACTTT. This encodes CASTTGSSYNSPLHF.

The chain recombines TRBV2 with TRBJ2-3; weak D call: TRBD1 (5 bases). The germline V and J ends were trimmed by 2 bases and 7 bases, with 7 bases remaining between them. The CDR3 is 12 amino acids. CDR1 is SNHLY and CDR2 is FYNNEI in the germline V gene. CDR3 in amino acids: CASSESGNTQYF. In DNA form, the CDR3 reads TGTGCCAGCAGTGAATCAGGGAATACGCAGTATTTT.

The genes are TRBV5-4 and TRBJ1-2; the D is unclear. The CDR3 is 15 residues long. Between the trimmed V and J ends, which lost 0 bases and 0 bases, there was a span of 9 bases. Germline V gene lookup returns CDR1 SGHNT and CDR2 YYREEE (reference sequence). The CDR3 loop is CASSLAGPANYGYTF. DNA of the CDR3: TGTGCCAGCAGCTTGGCCGGTCCGGCTAACTATGGCTACACCTTC.

The CDR3 region is CASSGVDYSNQPQHF. The CDR3 bases are TGTGCCAGCAGCGGGGTTGACTATAGCAATCAGCCCCAGCATTTT. The V and J genes are TRBV28 and TRBJ1-5; D is uncertain. The germline gives CDR1 MDHEN, CDR2 SYDVKM. The CDR3 sequence is 15 residues long. The V end lost 6 bases, the J end lost 0 bases, and 12 bases lay between the germline ends.